These 30 T cell receptor beta chains originate from one sample sequenced in a study of blood T cell repertoires in COVID-19. Generated by immunoSEQ multiplex PCR, the TCRdb table keeps only in-frame clones and is missing some. The sample yields 400,000 to 500,000 clones, over 75% seen once. The material sequenced was PBMCs or T cells enriched from blood (not recorded which). These receptors all come from a woman younger than 35 who had been exposed to COVID-19.

The chain uses TRBV25-1 and TRBJ2-1; the D gene is possibly TRBD2 (6 bases). This CDR3 is built from 14 residues. V was trimmed by 4 bases and J by 6 bases, leaving 13 bases between them. The germline V gene has CDR1 MGHDK and CDR2 SYGVNS. The CDR3 DNA sequence: TGTGCCAGCAGTGGGGAGGCGGTTCTCAATGAGCAGTTCTTC. Its translation: CASSGEAVLNEQFF.

The chain uses TRBV13 and TRBJ2-3; TRBD2 aligns across 7 bases. The CDR3 has 18 amino acids. V lost 3 bases to trimming and J lost 0 bases; unmatched junction nucleotides: 12. The germline CDR1 and CDR2 sequences are PRHDT and FYEKMQ (reference sequence). In nucleotides, the CDR3 is TGTGCCAGCAGCTTTTCTAGCGGACTATCTTCTAGCACAGATACGCAGTATTTT. Residues: CASSFSSGLSSSTDTQYF.

This sequence joins TRBV7-8 and TRBJ2-1; 10 bases match TRBD2. The J segment lost 2 bases and the V segment lost 5 bases, leaving 9 bases of the junction unmatched. CDR1 and CDR2 from the germline V gene are SGHVS and FQNEAQ. The CDR3 covers 17 residues. CDR3 region: CASSPMSSGSAYNEQFF. In nucleotides, the CDR3 is TGTGCCAGCAGCCCCATGTCTAGCGGGAGCGCCTACAATGAGCAGTTCTTC.

This sequence joins TRBV5-1 and TRBJ1-6, with TRBD1 matching 8 bases. Unmatched junction bases numbered 15, after V lost 4 bases and J lost 0 bases. Germline CDR1 is SGHRS and CDR2 is YFSETQ. The CDR3 has 20 amino acids. CDR3 in amino acids: CASSDKAGQGHSSYNSPLHF. CDR3 sequence (DNA): TGCGCCAGCAGCGACAAGGCTGGACAGGGCCATAGCTCCTATAATTCACCCCTCCACTTT.

V is TRBV7-2 and J is TRBJ1-4, with 9 bases that match TRBD1. The junction had 3 bases not matched to a gene; V was cut back by 4 bases and J by 6 bases. The CDR3 is made up of 14 amino acids. Germline CDR1 SGHTA, CDR2 FQGNSA. DNA for the CDR3: TGTGCCAGCAGCTCGGACAGGGGCGATGAAAAACTGTTTTTT. Protein product: CASSSDRGDEKLFF.

This clone has a single count. The chain combines TRBV28 with TRBJ1-2; D not certain. Between the trimmed V and J ends, which lost 7 bases and 5 bases, there was a span of 11 bases. The length of the CDR3 is 12 residues. Germline V gene lookup returns CDR1 MDHEN and CDR2 SYDVKM. The CDR3 here is CASTAGGYGYTF. For the CDR3, the DNA is TGTGCCAGCACTGCAGGAGGATATGGCTACACCTTC.

The chain has TRBV11-2 and TRBJ2-5, with D maybe TRBD1 (6 bases). With 0 bases removed from V and 8 bases from J, the gap between germline ends came to 16 bases. The CDR3 spans 15 residues. Germline V lookup: CDR1 SGHAT, CDR2 FQNNGV. Here the CDR3 reads CASSLDPPVTGTQYF. DNA for the CDR3: TGTGCCAGCAGCTTAGACCCCCCCGTGACAGGAACCCAGTACTTC.

This sequence joins TRBV28 and TRBJ1-1; TRBD1 agrees at 11 bases. The CDR3 consists of 18 residues. V lost 3 bases and J lost 11; bases outside the gene matches: 20. Germline CDR1 reads MDHEN; CDR2 reads SYDVKM. The CDR3 region is CASSFSGGTGGIRWRAFF. CDR3 DNA sequence: TGTGCCAGCAGTTTTAGCGGCGGGACAGGGGGAATCAGGTGGCGGGCTTTCTTT.

This clone was seen only a few times. The J gene is TRBJ2-2, the V gene TRBV10-1; the match to TRBD2 covers 7 bases. The V segment lost 3 bases and the J segment 3 bases; nucleotides outside the gene matches: 19. Per the germline V gene, CDR1 is WNHNN and CDR2 is SYGVQD (reference sequence). The CDR3 contains 20 residues. The CDR3 DNA follows: TGCGCCAGCAGTGACACGGCCCCGGGCGGCGGGAGTAGCTACACCGGGGAGCTGTTTTTT. Translated: CASSDTAPGGGSSYTGELFF.

V usage is TRBV5-6 and J usage is TRBJ1-2; tentatively, D is TRBD1 (5 bases). The V gene lost 5 bases and the J gene lost 4 bases, with 15 bases spanning the gap. The CDR3 runs to 14 residues. Germline CDR1 and CDR2: SGHDT and YYEEEE. CDR3 in amino acids: CASRGRGATYGYTF. The CDR3 bases are TGTGCCAGCAGGGGGCGGGGAGCTACCTATGGCTACACCTTC. The complete variable domain, with remaining parts taken from reference TRBV5-6 and TRBJ1-2, reads DAGVTQSPTHLIKTRGQQVTLRCSPKSGHDTVSWYQQALGQGPQFIFQYYEEEERQRGNFPDRFSGHQFPNYSSELNVNALLLGDSALYLCASRGRGATYGYTFGSGTRLTVV.

The V gene is TRBV6-5, the J gene TRBJ1-5, with a weak D call TRBD1 (6 bases). The CDR3 totals 14 residues. Trimming cost V 5 bases and J 9 bases, with 17 bases left between them. Germline V gene lookup returns CDR1 MNHEY and CDR2 SVGAGI. CDR3: CASSRDRTGTPQHF. The DNA of the CDR3 is TGTGCCAGCAGTCGCGACAGGACGGGTACGCCCCAGCATTTT.

The chain employs TRBV7-2 and TRBJ2-3; maybe TRBD2 (6 bases). Trimming removed 8 bases at V and 1 base at J, with 16 bases between. CDR3 length equals 15 residues. The V gene's germline CDR1 is SGHTA and CDR2 FQGNSA. DNA of the CDR3: TGTGCCAGCTGGGATACTAGCAGACGCACAGATACGCAGTATTTT. Protein sequence: CASWDTSRRTDTQYF.

V is TRBV19 and J is TRBJ1-1; D might be TRBD1 (5 bases). Trimming removed 4 bases from V and 7 bases from J, with 19 bases in between. Germline loops: CDR1 LNHDA, CDR2 SQIVND (reference sequence). The CDR3 covers 15 residues. Written as DNA, the CDR3 is TGTGCCAGTAGTAAGTGGGGGGGGACGGCCCTTGAAGCTTTCTTT. This encodes CASSKWGGTALEAFF.

V gene TRBV27 combines with J gene TRBJ2-3, with D perhaps matching TRBD1 (6 bases). Germline-derived CDR1 and CDR2 are MNHEY and SMNVEV (reference sequence). The germline V and J ends were trimmed by 0 bases and 0 bases, with 16 bases remaining between them. CDR3 length: 18 residues. In DNA, the CDR3 is TGTGCCAGCAGTTTATCGAGGGGGATCGGCTCTAGCACAGATACGCAGTATTTT. This translates into CASSLSRGIGSSTDTQYF.

The chain couples TRBV28 to TRBJ2-1; D is uncertain. Trimming removed 4 bases at V and 10 bases at J, with 14 bases between. The CDR3 has 13 residues. Looked up from germline, CDR1 is MDHEN and CDR2 is SYDVKM. The CDR3 coding sequence is TGTGCCAGCAGTTCCACCCCGACACGCGAGCAGTTCTTC. The encoded protein is CASSSTPTREQFF.

The chain combines TRBV7-8 with TRBJ1-4; 12 bases line up with TRBD1. V lost 5 bases to trimming and J lost 6 bases; unmatched junction nucleotides: 4. CDR3 length equals 15 residues. From germline, CDR1 is SGHVS and CDR2 FQNEAQ. CDR3 residues: CASSPGTGGYEKLFF. Here the CDR3 DNA reads TGTGCCAGCAGCCCCGGGACAGGGGGCTATGAAAAACTGTTTTTT.

This clone was picked up a small number of times. The gene calls are TRBV4-3 and TRBJ1-6, with TRBD1 identical over 8 bases. CDR1 is LGHNA, CDR2 YSLEER, per germline. The CDR3 has 15 residues. Trimming removed 0 bases from V and 11 bases from J; junction bases left unmatched: 6. DNA for the CDR3: TGCGCCAGCAGCCAAGATCGGACAGGGAGGGCACCCCTCCACTTT. Its translation is CASSQDRTGRAPLHF.

This clone was observed a single time. This chain uses TRBV18 with TRBJ1-1, with 8 bases that match TRBD1. In germline, CDR1 is KGHSH, CDR2 LQKENI. V lost 3 bases to trimming and J lost 6 bases; unmatched junction nucleotides: 6. This CDR3 has 14 amino acids. The DNA for the CDR3 is TGTGCCAGCTCACCGCGTCAGGGGGCTTCTGAAGCTTTCTTT. Encoded protein: CASSPRQGASEAFF.

The rearrangement uses TRBV4-3 and TRBJ2-1; 8 bases map to TRBD2. Germline values: CDR1 LGHNA, CDR2 YSLEER. The trim removed 4 bases at V and 6 bases at J, leaving 11 bases unmatched. The CDR3 runs 16 residues. The DNA of the CDR3 is TGCGCCAGCAGCCCGGACCCGGGGGGGTCTTTCAATGAGCAGTTCTTC. It specifies CASSPDPGGSFNEQFF.

The rearrangement links TRBV18 to TRBJ1-4; 9 bases match TRBD1. This CDR3 contains 15 residues. Germline lookup yields CDR1 KGHSH and CDR2 LQKENI. J gave up 7 bases and V 6 bases, and 9 bases lay outside the gene matches. The CDR3 reads CASSTKGTGLEKLFF. CDR3 in DNA: TGTGCCAGCTCTACCAAGGGGACAGGGCTTGAAAAACTGTTTTTT.

This clone was counted only a few times. This chain connects TRBV28 to TRBJ1-1; 7 nucleotides line up with TRBD1. After removal of 6 bases from V and 12 bases from J, the junction contained 13 bases not matched to a gene. CDR1 is MDHEN, CDR2 SYDVKM, per germline. This CDR3 is 13 amino acids long. CDR3 in amino acids: CASSQLDRALTFF. DNA for the CDR3: TGTGCCAGCAGCCAACTCGACAGGGCCTTAACTTTCTTT.

This clone was seen only once. V gene TRBV5-6 combines with J gene TRBJ2-1, with TRBD2 matching 8 bases. J gave up 10 bases and V 0 bases, and 6 bases lay outside the gene matches. The V gene's germline CDR1 is SGHDT and CDR2 YYEEEE. The CDR3 runs 14 residues. This CDR3 is CASSLVGSGDEQFF. CDR3 nucleotides: TGTGCCAGCAGCTTGGTGGGTAGCGGGGACGAGCAGTTCTTC.

This sequence joins TRBV18 and TRBJ1-1; tentative D call: TRBD1 (6 bases). This CDR3 is built from 19 residues. Trimming pared 4 bases from V and 0 bases from J, leaving 24 bases between. Germline values: CDR1 KGHSH, CDR2 LQKENI. CDR3 residues: CASSLLLSLRTAMNTEAFF. CDR3 nucleotides: TGTGCCAGCTCACTCTTACTCTCCCTCCGGACAGCCATGAACACTGAAGCTTTCTTT.

The chain links TRBV6-6 to TRBJ2-2; no firm D call. Looked up from germline, CDR1 is MNHNY and CDR2 is SVGAGI (reference sequence). The CDR3 runs to 13 residues. The V gene lost 2 bases and the J gene lost 7 bases, with 8 bases spanning the gap. CDR3 DNA sequence: TGTGCCAGCAGTTACGAGACAAACGGGGAGCTGTTTTTT. Translating gives CASSYETNGELFF.

This clone was seen once. This rearrangement joins TRBV7-9 to TRBJ1-1; possible D gene TRBD1, 5 bases. The CDR3 extends over 11 amino acids. Trimming cost V 4 bases and J 6 bases, with 6 bases left between them. Germline assignment: CDR1 SEHNR and CDR2 FQNEAQ (reference sequence). For the CDR3, the DNA is TGTGCCAGCAGCTGGGGCGCTGAAGCTTTCTTT. Translated: CASSWGAEAFF.

V gene TRBV7-9 combines with J gene TRBJ2-1; 13 positions match TRBD2. CDR1 and CDR2 from the germline V gene are SEHNR and FQNEAQ (reference sequence). V lost 7 bases to trimming and J lost 6 bases; unmatched junction nucleotides: 6. The CDR3 covers 15 residues. CDR3 region: CASILLAGGPNEQFF. The CDR3 DNA follows: TGTGCCAGCATCCTACTAGCGGGAGGGCCCAATGAGCAGTTCTTC.

The gene calls are TRBV7-2 and TRBJ2-7, with 14 bases lining up with TRBD2. The CDR3 loop spans 17 amino acids. Germline values: CDR1 SGHTA, CDR2 FQGNSA. Trimming at V came to 1 base and at J to 4 bases, leaving 6 bases not matched to a gene. The CDR3 protein is CASSLGPTSGGAYEQYF. CDR3 sequence (DNA): TGTGCCAGCAGCTTAGGCCCGACTAGCGGGGGGGCTTACGAGCAGTACTTC.

V gene TRBV18 combines with J gene TRBJ2-7; TRBD2 might be the D (6 bases). Germline assignment: CDR1 KGHSH and CDR2 LQKENI. V shed 5 bases and J shed 3 bases, with 20 bases lying between them. This CDR3 comprises 16 residues. The CDR3 is CASSGGAPGERYEQYF. The CDR3 region has the DNA TGTGCCAGCTCAGGGGGAGCACCGGGAGAACGCTACGAGCAGTACTTC.

The CDR3 DNA reads TGTGCCAGTAGTATAGATCAAGGGGGACAGGGGTCCGCCGGGGAGCTGTTTTTT. Protein: CASSIDQGGQGSAGELFF. The rearrangement links TRBV19 to TRBJ2-2, with 10 bases matching TRBD1. The V segment lost 0 bases and the J segment 6 bases; nucleotides outside the gene matches: 10. In germline, CDR1 is LNHDA, CDR2 SQIVND (reference sequence). The CDR3 is 18 amino acids. The variable domain in full, with the rest retrieved from reference TRBV19 and TRBJ2-2, is DGGITQSPKYLFRKEGQNVTLSCEQNLNHDAMYWYRQDPGQGLRLIYYSQIVNDFQKGDIAEGYSVSREKKESFPLTVTSAQKNPTAFYLCASSIDQGGQGSAGELFFGEGSRLTVL.

V usage is TRBV4-3 and J usage is TRBJ2-1; TRBD2 agrees at 7 bases. The CDR3 has 13 amino acids. The ends lost 0 bases at V and 9 bases at J; junction bases unmatched: 2. The V gene's germline CDR1 is LGHNA and CDR2 YSLEER. CDR3 in DNA: TGCGCCAGCAGCCAAGATCGGGAGGCTGAGCAGTTCTTC. Translated, it gives CASSQDREAEQFF.